The clone carrying this TCR beta chain was seen only a few times. Its specificity is not known. Populations isolated by sorting all had purity greater than 95%. The V gene lost 2 bases and the J gene lost 8 bases, with 13 bases spanning the gap. Per germline, CDR1 MNHEY and CDR2 SMNVEV (reference sequence). The CDR3 totals 14 residues. Expressed TCRB transcripts got sequenced, as all isolated RNA was reverse transcribed. Naive, central memory and regulatory T cell samples yielded about 4 million reads on average. Produced via immunoSEQ multiplex PCR; TCRdb's table is partial and in-frame only. The sample holds around 250,000 clones, about 15% seen once. This specimen comes from a study of beta chain features in type 1 diabetes. General study findings and limits: Among patients with Type 1 diabetes, TCRB CDR3s were moderately but significantly shorter in every one of the four CD4+ subsets. Insertions at VDJ junctions were less frequent in type 1 diabetes patients. These patients also deleted more nucleotides at the same junctions.

This chain links TRBV27 with TRBJ2-1; tentative D call: TRBD2 (6 bases). The TCR sequence derives from a young man with type 1 diabetes. Source material: naive CD4+ T cells from blood. The CDR3 DNA sequence: TGTGCCAGCAGTTTAAGTTCTAGCGTCGATGAGCAGTTCTTC. Its protein is CASSLSSSVDEQFF.